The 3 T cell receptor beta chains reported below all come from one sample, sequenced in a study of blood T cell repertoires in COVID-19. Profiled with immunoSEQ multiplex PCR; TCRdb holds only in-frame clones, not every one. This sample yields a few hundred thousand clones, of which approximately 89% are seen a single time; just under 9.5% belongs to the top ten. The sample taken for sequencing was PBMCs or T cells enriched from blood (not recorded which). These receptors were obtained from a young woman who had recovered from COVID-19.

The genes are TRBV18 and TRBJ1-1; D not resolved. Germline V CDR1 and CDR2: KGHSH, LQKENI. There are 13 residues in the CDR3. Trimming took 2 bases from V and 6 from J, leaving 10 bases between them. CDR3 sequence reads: CASSPSFSSEAFF. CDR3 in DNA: TGTGCCAGCTCACCATCATTTAGCTCTGAAGCTTTCTTT. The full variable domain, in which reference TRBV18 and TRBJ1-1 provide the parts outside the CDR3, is NAGVMQNPRHLVRRRGQEARLRCSPMKGHSHVYWYRQLPEEGLKFMVYLQKENIIDESGMPKERFSAEFPKEGPSILRIQQVVRGDSAAYFCASSPSFSSEAFFGQGTRLTVV.

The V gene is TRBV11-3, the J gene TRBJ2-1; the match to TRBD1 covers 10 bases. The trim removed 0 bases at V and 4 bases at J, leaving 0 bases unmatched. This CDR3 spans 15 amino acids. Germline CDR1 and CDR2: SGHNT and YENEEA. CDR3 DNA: TGTGCCAGCAGCTTAGAGGACAGGGGGTACAATGAGCAGTTCTTC. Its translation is CASSLEDRGYNEQFF.

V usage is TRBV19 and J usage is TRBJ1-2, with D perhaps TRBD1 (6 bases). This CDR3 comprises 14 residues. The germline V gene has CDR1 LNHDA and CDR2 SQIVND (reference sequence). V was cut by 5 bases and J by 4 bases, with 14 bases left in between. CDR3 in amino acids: CASSPQGSLYGYTF. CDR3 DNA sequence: TGTGCCAGTAGTCCCCAGGGGAGTCTCTATGGCTACACCTTC.